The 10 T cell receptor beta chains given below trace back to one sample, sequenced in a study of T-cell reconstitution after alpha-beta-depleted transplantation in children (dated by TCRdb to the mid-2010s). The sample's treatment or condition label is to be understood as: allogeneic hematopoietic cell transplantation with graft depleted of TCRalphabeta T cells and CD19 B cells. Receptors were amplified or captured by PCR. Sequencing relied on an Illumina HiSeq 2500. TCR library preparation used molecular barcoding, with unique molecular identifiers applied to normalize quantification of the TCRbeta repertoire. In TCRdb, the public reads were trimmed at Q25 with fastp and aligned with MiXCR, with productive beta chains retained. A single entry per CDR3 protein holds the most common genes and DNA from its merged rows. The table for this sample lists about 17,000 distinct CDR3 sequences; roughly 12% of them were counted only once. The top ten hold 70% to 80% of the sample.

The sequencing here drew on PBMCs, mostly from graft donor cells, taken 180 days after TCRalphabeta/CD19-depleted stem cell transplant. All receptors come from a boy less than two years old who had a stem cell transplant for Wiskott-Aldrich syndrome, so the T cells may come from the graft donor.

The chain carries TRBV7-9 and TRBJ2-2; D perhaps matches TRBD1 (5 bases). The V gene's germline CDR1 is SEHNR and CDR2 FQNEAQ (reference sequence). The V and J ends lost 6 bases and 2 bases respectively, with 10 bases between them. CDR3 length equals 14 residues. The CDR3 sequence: CASSYDRNTGELFF. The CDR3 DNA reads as TGTGCCAGCAGTTACGACAGAAACACCGGGGAGCTGTTTTTT.

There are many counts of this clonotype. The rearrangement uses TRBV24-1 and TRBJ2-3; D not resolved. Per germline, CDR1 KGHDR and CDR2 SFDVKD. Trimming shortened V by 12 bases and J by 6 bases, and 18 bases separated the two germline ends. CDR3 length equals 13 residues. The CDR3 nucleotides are TGTGCCTCCACGACGGCTTCTGAGGATACGCAGTATTTT. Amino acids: CASTTASEDTQYF.

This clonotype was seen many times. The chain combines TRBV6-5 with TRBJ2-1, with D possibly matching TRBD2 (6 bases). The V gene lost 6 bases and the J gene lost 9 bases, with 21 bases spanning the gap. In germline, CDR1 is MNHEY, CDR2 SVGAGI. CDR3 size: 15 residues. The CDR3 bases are TGTGCCAGCAGCCTCTTCGGGGGTTCCTATATTGAGCAGTTCTTC. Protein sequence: CASSLFGGSYIEQFF.

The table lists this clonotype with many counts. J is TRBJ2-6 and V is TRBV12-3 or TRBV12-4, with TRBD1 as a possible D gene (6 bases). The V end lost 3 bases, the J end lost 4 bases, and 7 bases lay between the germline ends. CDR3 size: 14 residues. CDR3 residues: CASSLGAGANVLTF. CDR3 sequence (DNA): TGTGCCAGCAGTTTGGGGGCGGGGGCCAACGTCCTGACTTTC.

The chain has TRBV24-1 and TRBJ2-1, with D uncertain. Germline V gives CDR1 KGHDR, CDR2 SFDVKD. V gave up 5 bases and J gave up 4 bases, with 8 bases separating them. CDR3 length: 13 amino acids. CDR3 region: CATSGAFYNEQFF. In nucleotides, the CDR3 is TGTGCCACCAGTGGAGCCTTTTACAATGAGCAGTTCTTC.

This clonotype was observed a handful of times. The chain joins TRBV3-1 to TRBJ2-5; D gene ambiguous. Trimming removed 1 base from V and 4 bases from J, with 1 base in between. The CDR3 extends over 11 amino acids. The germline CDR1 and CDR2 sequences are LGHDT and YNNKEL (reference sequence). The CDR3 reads CASSQGETQYF. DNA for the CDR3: TGTGCCAGCAGCCAAGGAGAGACCCAGTACTTC.

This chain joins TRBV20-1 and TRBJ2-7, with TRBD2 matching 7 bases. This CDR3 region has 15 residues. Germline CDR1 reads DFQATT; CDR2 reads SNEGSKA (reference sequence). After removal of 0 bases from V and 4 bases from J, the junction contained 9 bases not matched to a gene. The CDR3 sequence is CSARDPGGSGYEQYF. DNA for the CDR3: TGCAGTGCTAGAGATCCGGGCGGGAGCGGATACGAGCAGTACTTC.

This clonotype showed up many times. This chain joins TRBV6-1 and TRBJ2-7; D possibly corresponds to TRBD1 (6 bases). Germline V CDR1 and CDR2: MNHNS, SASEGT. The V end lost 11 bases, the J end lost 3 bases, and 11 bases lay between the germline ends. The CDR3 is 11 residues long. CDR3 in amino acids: CAAGQFYEQYF. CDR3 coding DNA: TGTGCCGCCGGACAGTTCTACGAGCAGTACTTC.

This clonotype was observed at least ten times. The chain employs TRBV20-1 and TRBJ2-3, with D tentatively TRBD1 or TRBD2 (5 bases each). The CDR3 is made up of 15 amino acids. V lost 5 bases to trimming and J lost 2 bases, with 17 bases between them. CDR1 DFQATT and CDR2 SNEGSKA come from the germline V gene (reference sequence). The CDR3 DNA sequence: TGCAGTGCTTTCCCCGGGACGGACCTCACAGATACGCAGTATTTT. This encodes CSAFPGTDLTDTQYF.

The CDR3 bases are TGTGCCAGCAGCTTCCAACGGCTTGGGAACACTGAAGCTTTCTTT. This codes for CASSFQRLGNTEAFF. The rearrangement uses TRBV13 and TRBJ1-1; the D is unclear. Trimming cost V 3 bases and J 1 base, with 12 bases left between them. The CDR3 has 15 residues. The germline V gene has CDR1 PRHDT and CDR2 FYEKMQ (reference sequence).